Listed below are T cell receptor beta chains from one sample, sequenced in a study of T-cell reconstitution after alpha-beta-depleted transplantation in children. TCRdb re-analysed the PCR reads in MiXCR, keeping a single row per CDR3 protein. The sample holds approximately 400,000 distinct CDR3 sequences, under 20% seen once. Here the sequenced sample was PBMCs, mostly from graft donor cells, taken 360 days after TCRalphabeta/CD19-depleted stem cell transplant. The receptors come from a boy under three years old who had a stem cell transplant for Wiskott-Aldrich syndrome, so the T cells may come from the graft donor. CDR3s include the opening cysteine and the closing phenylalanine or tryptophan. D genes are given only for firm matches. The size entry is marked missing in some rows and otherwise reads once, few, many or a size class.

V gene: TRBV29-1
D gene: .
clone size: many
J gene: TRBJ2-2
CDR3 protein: CSARGGVNTGELFF
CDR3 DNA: TGCAGCGCCCGAGGGGGGGTGAACACCGGGGAGCTGTTTTTT

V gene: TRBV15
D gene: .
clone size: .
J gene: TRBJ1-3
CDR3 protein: CATSRDYQSWNTIYF
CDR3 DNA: TGTGCCACCAGCAGAGATTACCAGTCTTGGAACACCATATATTTT

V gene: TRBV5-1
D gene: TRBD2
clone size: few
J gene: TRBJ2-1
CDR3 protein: CASSLESSRGDEQFF
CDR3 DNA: TGCGCCAGCAGCTTGGAGTCTAGCCGGGGGGATGAGCAGTTCTTC

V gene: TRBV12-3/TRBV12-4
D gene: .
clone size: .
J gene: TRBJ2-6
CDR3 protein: CASSSGPRGANVLTF
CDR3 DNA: TGTGCCAGCAGTTCCGGACCGCGGGGGGCCAACGTCCTGACTTTC

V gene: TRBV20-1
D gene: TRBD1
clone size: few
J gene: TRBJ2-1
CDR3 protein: CSATGQGAFVNEQFF
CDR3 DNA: TGCAGTGCTACGGGACAGGGGGCCTTTGTCAATGAGCAGTTCTTC

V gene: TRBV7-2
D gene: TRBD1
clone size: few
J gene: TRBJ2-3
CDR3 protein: CASSSTGTGADTQYF
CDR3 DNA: TGTGCCAGCAGCTCCACCGGGACAGGGGCAGATACGCAGTATTTT

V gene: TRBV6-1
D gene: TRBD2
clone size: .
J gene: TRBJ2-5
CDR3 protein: CASRLAGDGETQYF
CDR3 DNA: TGTGCCAGCAGACTAGCGGGAGATGGGGAGACCCAGTACTTC

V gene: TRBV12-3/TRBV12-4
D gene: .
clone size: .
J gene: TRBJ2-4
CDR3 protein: CASSSHPTIAKNIQYF
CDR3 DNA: TGTGCCAGCAGTTCCCACCCGACTATAGCCAAAAACATTCAGTACTTC

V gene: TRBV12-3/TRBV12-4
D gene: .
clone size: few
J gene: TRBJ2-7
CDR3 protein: CASSLALTDSYEQYF
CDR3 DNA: TGTGCCAGCAGTTTAGCTCTGACAGACTCCTACGAGCAGTACTTC

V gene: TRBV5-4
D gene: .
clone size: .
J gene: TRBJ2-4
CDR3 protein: CASSLDPQRGAKNIQYF
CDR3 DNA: TGTGCCAGCAGCTTGGACCCTCAGAGGGGAGCCAAAAACATTCAGTACTTC

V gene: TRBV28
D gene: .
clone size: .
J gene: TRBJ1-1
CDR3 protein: CATKVASWLNTEAFF
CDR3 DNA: TGTGCCACCAAGGTTGCCAGTTGGCTGAACACTGAAGCTTTCTTT

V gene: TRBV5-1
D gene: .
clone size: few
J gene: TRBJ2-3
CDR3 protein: CASRGLSDTQYF
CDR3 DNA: TGCGCCAGCAGGGGACTTTCCGATACGCAGTATTTT

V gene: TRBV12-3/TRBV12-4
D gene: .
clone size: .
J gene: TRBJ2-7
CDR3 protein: CASSLDPTGEQYF
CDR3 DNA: TGTGCCAGCAGTTTAGACCCAACGGGGGAGCAGTACTTC

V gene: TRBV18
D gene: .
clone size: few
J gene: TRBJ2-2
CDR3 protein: CASSLQPAANTGELFF
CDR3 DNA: TGTGCCAGCTCACTTCAGCCAGCCGCGAACACCGGGGAGCTGTTTTTT

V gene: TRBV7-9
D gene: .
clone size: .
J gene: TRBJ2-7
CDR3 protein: CASSPGQTGINEQYF
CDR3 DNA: TGTGCCAGCAGTCCTGGACAGACCGGTATCAACGAGCAGTACTTC

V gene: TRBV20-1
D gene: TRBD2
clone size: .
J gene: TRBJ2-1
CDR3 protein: CSAPRLAAYNEQFF
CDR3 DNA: TGCAGTGCTCCCCGACTAGCGGCTTACAATGAGCAGTTCTTC

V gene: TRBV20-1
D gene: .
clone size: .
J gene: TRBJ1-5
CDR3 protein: CSARTGTLNQPQHF
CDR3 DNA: TGCAGTGCTAGGACCGGGACACTCAATCAGCCCCAGCATTTT

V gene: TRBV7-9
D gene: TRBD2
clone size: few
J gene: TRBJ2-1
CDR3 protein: CASSSGQTSGVDNEQFF
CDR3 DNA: TGTGCCAGCAGCTCGGGCCAGACTAGCGGTGTCGACAATGAGCAGTTCTTC

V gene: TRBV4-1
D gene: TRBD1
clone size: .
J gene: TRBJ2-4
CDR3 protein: CASSQIWDRGDIQYF
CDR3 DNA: TGCGCCAGCAGCCAAATCTGGGACAGAGGGGACATTCAGTACTTC

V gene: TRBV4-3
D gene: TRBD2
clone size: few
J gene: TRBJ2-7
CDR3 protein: CASSQVVFGGSPYEQYF
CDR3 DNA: TGCGCCAGCAGCCAAGTGGTCTTCGGCGGGAGCCCCTACGAGCAGTACTTC

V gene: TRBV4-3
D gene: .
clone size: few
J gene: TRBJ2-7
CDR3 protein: CASSHFPGRDHEQYF
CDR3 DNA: TGCGCCAGCAGCCATTTCCCCGGCAGGGATCACGAGCAGTACTTC

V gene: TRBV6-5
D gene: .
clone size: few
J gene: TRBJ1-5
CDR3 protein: CASTFSRNYQPQHF
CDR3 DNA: TGTGCCAGCACATTCAGCAGGAATTATCAGCCCCAGCATTTT

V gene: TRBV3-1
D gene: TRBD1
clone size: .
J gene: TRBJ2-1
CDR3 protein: CASSQGTGGYNEQFF
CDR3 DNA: TGTGCCAGCAGCCAAGGGACAGGAGGTTACAATGAGCAGTTCTTC

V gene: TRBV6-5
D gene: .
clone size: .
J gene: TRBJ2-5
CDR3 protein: CASSYPNREETQYF
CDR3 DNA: TGTGCCAGCAGTTACCCTAACAGGGAAGAGACCCAGTACTTC

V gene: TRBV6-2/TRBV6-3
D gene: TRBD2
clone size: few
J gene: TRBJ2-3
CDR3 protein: CASSYGTSGYTDTQYF
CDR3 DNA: TGTGCCAGCAGTTACGGGACTAGCGGATACACAGATACGCAGTATTTT

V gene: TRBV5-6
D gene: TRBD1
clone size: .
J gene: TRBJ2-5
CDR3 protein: CASSLEPGQGDGTQYF
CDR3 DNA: TGTGCCAGCAGCCTAGAACCGGGACAGGGCGATGGGACCCAGTACTTC

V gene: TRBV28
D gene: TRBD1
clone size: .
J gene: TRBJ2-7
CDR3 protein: CASSSPWTGWYEQYF
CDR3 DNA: TGTGCCAGCAGTTCGCCCTGGACAGGGTGGTACGAGCAGTACTTC